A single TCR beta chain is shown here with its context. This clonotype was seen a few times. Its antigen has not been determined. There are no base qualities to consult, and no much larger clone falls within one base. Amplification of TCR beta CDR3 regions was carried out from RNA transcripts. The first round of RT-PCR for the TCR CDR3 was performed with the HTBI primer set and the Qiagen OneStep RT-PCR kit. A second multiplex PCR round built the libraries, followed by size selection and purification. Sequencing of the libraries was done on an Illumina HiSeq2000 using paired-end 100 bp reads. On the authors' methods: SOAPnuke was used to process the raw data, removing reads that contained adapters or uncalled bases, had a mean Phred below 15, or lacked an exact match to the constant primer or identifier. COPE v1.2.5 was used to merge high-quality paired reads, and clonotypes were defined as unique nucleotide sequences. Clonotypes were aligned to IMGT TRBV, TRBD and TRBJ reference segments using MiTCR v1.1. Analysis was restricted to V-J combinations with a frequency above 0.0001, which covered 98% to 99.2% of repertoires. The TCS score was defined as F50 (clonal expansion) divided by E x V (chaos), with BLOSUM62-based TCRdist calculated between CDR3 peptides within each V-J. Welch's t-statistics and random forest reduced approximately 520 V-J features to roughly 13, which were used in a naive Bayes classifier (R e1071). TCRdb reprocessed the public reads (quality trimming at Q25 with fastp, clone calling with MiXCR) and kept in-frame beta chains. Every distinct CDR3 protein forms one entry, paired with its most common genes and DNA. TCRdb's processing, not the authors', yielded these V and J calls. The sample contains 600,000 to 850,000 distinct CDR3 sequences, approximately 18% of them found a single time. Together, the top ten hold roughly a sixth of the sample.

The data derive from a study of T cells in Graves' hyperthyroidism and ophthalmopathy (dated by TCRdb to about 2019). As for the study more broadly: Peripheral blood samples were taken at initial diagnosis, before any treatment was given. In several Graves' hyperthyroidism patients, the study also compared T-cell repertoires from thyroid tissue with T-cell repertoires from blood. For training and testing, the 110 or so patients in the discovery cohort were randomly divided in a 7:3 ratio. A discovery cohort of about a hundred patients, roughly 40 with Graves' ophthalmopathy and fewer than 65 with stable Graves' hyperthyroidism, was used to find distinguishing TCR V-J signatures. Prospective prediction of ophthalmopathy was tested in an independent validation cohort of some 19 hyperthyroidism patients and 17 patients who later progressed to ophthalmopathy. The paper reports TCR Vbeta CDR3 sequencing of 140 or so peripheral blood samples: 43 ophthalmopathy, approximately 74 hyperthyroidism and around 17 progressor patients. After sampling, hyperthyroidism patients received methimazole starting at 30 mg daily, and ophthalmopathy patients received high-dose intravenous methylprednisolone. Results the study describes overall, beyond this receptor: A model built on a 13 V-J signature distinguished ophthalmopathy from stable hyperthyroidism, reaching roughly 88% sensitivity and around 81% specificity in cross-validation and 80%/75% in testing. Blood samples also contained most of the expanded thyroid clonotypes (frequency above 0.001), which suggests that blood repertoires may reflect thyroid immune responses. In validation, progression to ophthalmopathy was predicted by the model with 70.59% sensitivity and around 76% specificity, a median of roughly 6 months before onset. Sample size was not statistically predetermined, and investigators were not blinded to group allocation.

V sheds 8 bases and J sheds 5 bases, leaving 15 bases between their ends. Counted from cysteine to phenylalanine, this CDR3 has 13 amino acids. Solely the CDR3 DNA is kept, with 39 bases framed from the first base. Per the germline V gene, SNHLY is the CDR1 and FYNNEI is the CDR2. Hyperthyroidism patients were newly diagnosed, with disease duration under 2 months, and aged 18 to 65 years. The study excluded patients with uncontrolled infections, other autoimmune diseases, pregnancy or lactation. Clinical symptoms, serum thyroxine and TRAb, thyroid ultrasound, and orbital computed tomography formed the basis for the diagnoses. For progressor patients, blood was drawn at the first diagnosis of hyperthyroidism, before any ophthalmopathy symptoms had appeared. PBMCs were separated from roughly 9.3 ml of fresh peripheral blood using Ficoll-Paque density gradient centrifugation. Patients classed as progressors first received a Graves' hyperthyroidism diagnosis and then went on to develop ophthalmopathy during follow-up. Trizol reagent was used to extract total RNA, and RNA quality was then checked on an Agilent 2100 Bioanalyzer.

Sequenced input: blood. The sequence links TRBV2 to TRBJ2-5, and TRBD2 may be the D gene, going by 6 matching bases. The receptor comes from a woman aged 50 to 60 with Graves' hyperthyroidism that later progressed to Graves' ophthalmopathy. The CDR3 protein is CASQVNGGETQYF. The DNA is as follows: TGTGCCAGCCAGGTGAATGGAGGGGAGACCCAGTACTTC. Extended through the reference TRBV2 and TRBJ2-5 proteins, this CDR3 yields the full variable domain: EPEVTQTPSHQVTQMGQEVILRCVPISNHLYFYWYRQILGQKVEFLVSFYNNEISEKSEIFDDQFSVERPDGSNFTLKIRSTKLEDSAMYFCASQVNGGETQYFGPGTRLLVL.